The T cell receptor (beta chain) under discussion was sequenced for a study of CXCR3-negative and CXCR3-positive naive CD8 T cells. The TRB libraries of cDNA were built by UMI-labeled 5' RACE. Each CDR3 protein gets one entry in TCRdb, which reprocessed the 5' RACE reads and gives no DNA. Listed are around 140,000 distinct CDR3 sequences; 0.45% to 0.55% falls within the top ten. The germline V gene has CDR1 MNHNY and CDR2 SVGAGI (reference sequence). The CDR3 contains 17 residues. The chain recombines TRBV6-6 with TRBJ2-2; TCRdb's D gene call, TRBD1, goes unchecked for lack of DNA. Sequenced: naive CXCR3- CD8+ T cells from blood. As to subset: CD45RO-CCR7+CD27+CD95- naive CD8+ T cells lacking CXCR3 (TNR3-). The receptor's source is a human donor in good health. Some clones in this sample may be carry-over from other donors' samples. This CDR3 is CASSWQDNRGGTGELFF.